The sequence of this T cell receptor beta chain was determined in a study of T cell responses to AZD1222 COVID-19 vaccine. This clone was detected a few times. The antigen remains undetermined. J lost 11 bases, V lost 6 bases, and 8 bases had no gene match. The CDR3 has 12 amino acids. Germline CDR1 MNHEY, CDR2 SVGAGI. Data came from immunoSEQ multiplex PCR; TCRdb stores just in-frame clones and leaves some out. Among some 97,000 clones listed, 85% to 90% were seen once. Notes on the study in general: There were repertoire samples only from the period after the peak T cell response. Donors were largely white British and mainly female; clonal diversity was possibly underestimated. CD4 TCRs associated with vaccination spanned spike, dominating at 160-218 and 743-854.

The sequence derives from an adult in good health. Here the sequenced sample was peripheral blood, taken on day 0 of AZD1222 vaccination. The chain recombines TRBV6-5 with TRBJ2-3, with 7 bases aligning to TRBD1. The CDR3 DNA reads as TGTGCCAGCAGCCCGGGACAGCGGAAGCAGTATTTT. This encodes CASSPGQRKQYF.